Ten or more counts support the clone carrying this TCR beta chain. MiXCR was run by TCRdb on the 5' RACE reads, yielding one entry per CDR3 protein. The table has about 47,000 distinct CDR3 sequences, roughly 7.4% seen once. These data originate in a study of spatial heterogeneity in lung cancer. Noted time point: blood at routine non-recurrence follow-up after resection. Tumor, nontumor lung or frozen PBMC supplied whole RNA that was sequenced unsorted. The CDR3 is 14 amino acids. V was clipped by 0 bases and J by 7 bases; unmatched bases: 4. Germline-derived CDR1 and CDR2 are SGHRS and YFSETQ. The gene calls are TRBV5-1 and TRBJ1-5, with 7 bases fitting TRBD1. Source: PBMCs, taken at follow-up. This receptor was identified in a female donor with early-stage non-small cell lung cancer. The DNA for the CDR3 is TGCGCCAGCAGCTTGGTGCCAGGGGGACAGCCCCAGCATTTT. Translating gives CASSLVPGGQPQHF.